This passage covers 30 T cell receptor beta chains from one sample sequenced in a study of cytomegalovirus exposure and HLA in healthy donors. With 60 Vbeta and 13 Jbeta primers, the PCR was carried out. Clones were read by immunoSEQ multiplex PCR, and TCRdb kept only the in-frame ones, dropping some. The sample carries roughly 200,000 clones, about 82% recorded once. The sample was PBMCs. Receptors originate from a man younger than 45 in good health and CMV-seronegative.

This chain joins TRBV11-2 and TRBJ1-1; D possibly corresponds to TRBD1 (6 bases). The CDR3 length is 16 residues. Trimming pared 1 base from V and 6 bases from J, leaving 18 bases between. The germline V gene has CDR1 SGHAT and CDR2 FQNNGV. CDR3 sequence reads: CASSLGQGRRAAEAFF. Written as DNA, the CDR3 is TGTGCCAGCAGCTTAGGTCAGGGGAGACGGGCGGCTGAAGCTTTCTTT.

This rearrangement joins TRBV19 to TRBJ1-2; no clear D. The V and J ends lost 3 bases and 8 bases respectively, with 10 bases between them. The CDR3 length is 12 residues. Germline values: CDR1 LNHDA, CDR2 SQIVND (reference sequence). The CDR3 DNA follows: TGTGCCAGTAGTATTGTCGGGGAGGGCTACACCTTC. Its translation: CASSIVGEGYTF.

This rearrangement joins TRBV6-1 to TRBJ2-5; D not certain. Trimming shortened V by 6 bases and J by 5 bases, and 7 bases separated the two germline ends. Looked up from germline, CDR1 is MNHNS and CDR2 is SASEGT. This CDR3 comprises 11 residues. The CDR3 spells CASSAGETQYF. The CDR3 DNA is TGTGCCAGCAGCGCTGGCGAGACCCAGTACTTC.

V is TRBV7-9 and J is TRBJ2-5, with D tentatively TRBD1 (7 bases). Germline CDR1 SEHNR, CDR2 FQNEAQ (reference sequence). The CDR3 spans 15 residues. Trimming took off 6 bases at V and 5 bases at J, with 19 bases between the two ends. The chain's CDR3 is CASREAGQPTETQYF. Here the CDR3 DNA reads TGTGCCAGCAGGGAGGCGGGACAGCCAACGGAGACCCAGTACTTC.

The V and J genes are TRBV6-6 and TRBJ1-2; 8 nucleotides line up with TRBD1. The CDR3 sequence is 15 residues long. The ends lost 5 bases at V and 2 bases at J; junction bases unmatched: 7. Germline assignment: CDR1 MNHNY and CDR2 SVGAGI (reference sequence). The CDR3 spells CASSPSGTGNYGYTF. The CDR3, as DNA: TGTGCCAGCAGTCCTTCGGGGACAGGAAACTATGGCTACACCTTC.

The chain has TRBV2 and TRBJ1-2; 7 positions match TRBD1. The CDR3 consists of 15 residues. The germline V gene encodes CDR1 SNHLY and CDR2 FYNNEI. J gave up 0 bases and V 7 bases, and 8 bases lay outside the gene matches. The CDR3 region has the DNA TGTGCCAGCAAGGGGTTTGACAGGGCTAACTATGGCTACACCTTC. Amino acid sequence: CASKGFDRANYGYTF.

CDR3 sequence (DNA): TGCGCCAGCAGCAAGCGAGATTACACCGGGGAGCTGTTTTTT. Protein sequence: CASSKRDYTGELFF. The rearrangement uses TRBV10-2 and TRBJ2-2; no clear D. Per the germline V gene, CDR1 is WSHSY and CDR2 is SAAADI. CDR3 size: 14 residues. V lost 6 bases, J lost 3 bases, and 11 bases lay in between.

The chain uses TRBV18 and TRBJ2-7; the match to TRBD1 covers 10 bases. Trimming removed 3 bases from V and 4 bases from J; junction bases left unmatched: 6. The length of the CDR3 is 15 residues. Germline CDR1 reads KGHSH; CDR2 reads LQKENI. Here the CDR3 reads CASSPGQGILYEQYF. CDR3 DNA sequence: TGTGCCAGCTCACCGGGACAGGGGATCCTTTACGAGCAGTACTTC.

The J gene is TRBJ1-3, the V gene TRBV7-9; 7 nucleotides agree with TRBD1. Trimming at V came to 0 bases and at J to 7 bases, leaving 6 bases not matched to a gene. The V gene's germline CDR1 is SEHNR and CDR2 FQNEAQ (reference sequence). CDR3 size: 15 residues. This chain's CDR3 is CASSLAQGQENTIYF. CDR3 DNA: TGTGCCAGCAGCTTAGCGCAAGGACAGGAGAACACCATATATTTT.

The chain employs TRBV28 and TRBJ1-2; D unresolved. CDR3 size: 11 residues. Germline CDR1 reads MDHEN; CDR2 reads SYDVKM. The V end was cut by 7 bases, the J end by 0 bases, with 3 bases between. In DNA, the CDR3 is TGTGCCAGCACCTCTAACTATGGCTACACCTTC. Protein sequence: CASTSNYGYTF.

Worth noting for this clone: This specimen includes other DNA sequences encoding the same CDR3. J is TRBJ2-5 and V is TRBV6-4, with D possibly TRBD2 on 6 matching bases. The CDR3 has 15 residues. The germline V gene has CDR1 MRHNA and CDR2 SNTAGT. The V gene lost 0 bases and the J gene lost 5 bases, with 13 bases spanning the gap. CDR3 sequence (DNA): TGTGCCAGCAGTGACTCGAGTAGGGCGGGGGAGACCCAGTACTTC. It codes for CASSDSSRAGETQYF.

CDR3 DNA sequence: TGTGCCAGCAGCCAGTCAGGGGGCAACTACGAGCAGTACTTC. This translates into CASSQSGGNYEQYF. This chain joins TRBV4-2 and TRBJ2-7; TRBD1 matches at 8 bases. CDR3 length: 14 amino acids. V trimming: 3 bases; J trimming: 3 bases; junction bases outside the gene matches: 4. From germline, CDR1 is LGHNA and CDR2 YNFKEQ.

This clone was seen a few times. The chain joins TRBV7-2 to TRBJ2-5; the D gene is possibly TRBD2 (5 bases). The CDR3 runs 15 residues. CDR1 SGHTA and CDR2 FQGNSA come from the germline V gene. V was trimmed by 1 base and J by 5 bases, leaving 14 bases between them. The chain's CDR3 is CASSLGGRNGETQYF. In DNA form, the CDR3 reads TGTGCCAGCAGCTTAGGCGGGCGAAACGGGGAGACCCAGTACTTC.

The rearrangement uses TRBV9 and TRBJ2-3; D perhaps matches TRBD1 (5 bases). Trimming removed 4 bases from V and 3 bases from J, with 9 bases in between. Germline-derived CDR1 and CDR2 are SGDLS and YYNGEE. This CDR3 region has 13 residues. CDR3 nucleotide sequence: TGTGCCAGCAGCTTCCGACAGACAGATACGCAGTATTTT. Residues: CASSFRQTDTQYF.

The chain is built from TRBV7-9 and TRBJ1-2; TRBD1 matches 7 bases. The CDR3 has 16 amino acids. Per germline, CDR1 SEHNR and CDR2 FQNEAQ (reference sequence). V gave up 4 bases and J gave up 2 bases; unmatched junction bases: 10. For the CDR3, the DNA is TGTGCCAGCAGCTCCCTAGCTGACAGGGCCAACTATGGCTACACCTTC. Its translation: CASSSLADRANYGYTF.

The chain combines TRBV6-5 with TRBJ2-7, with 9 nucleotides matching TRBD2. Unmatched junction bases numbered 3, after V lost 0 bases and J lost 3 bases. Germline CDR1 and CDR2: MNHEY and SVGAGI. There are 15 residues in the CDR3. This CDR3 reads CASSYSASGVYEQYF. In DNA form, the CDR3 reads TGTGCCAGCAGTTACTCAGCTAGCGGGGTCTACGAGCAGTACTTC.

The genes are TRBV27 and TRBJ2-3; TRBD2 aligns across 7 bases. CDR1 and CDR2 (germline): MNHEY, SMNVEV (reference sequence). CDR3 length: 15 amino acids. Trimming removed 2 bases from V and 3 bases from J; junction bases left unmatched: 5. The CDR3 bases are TGTGCCAGCAGTTTAGGGGGGAGGGAGACAGATACGCAGTATTTT. Amino acids: CASSLGGRETDTQYF.

This clone was seen more than once but under ten times. The chain has TRBV19 and TRBJ1-1; 7 bases are a match to TRBD1. The CDR3 is 15 residues long. The junction had 8 bases not matched to a gene; V was cut back by 6 bases and J by 1 base. The V gene's germline CDR1 is LNHDA and CDR2 SQIVND (reference sequence). CDR3 in DNA: TGTGCCAGTAGCATTCCCGGGACAGCGAACACTGAAGCTTTCTTT. Amino acids: CASSIPGTANTEAFF.

The rearrangement links TRBV10-3 to TRBJ2-7; 8 nucleotides agree with TRBD2. The CDR3 loop spans 16 amino acids. The ends lost 0 bases at V and 0 bases at J; junction bases unmatched: 4. Germline CDR1 and CDR2: ENHRY and SYGVKD. As DNA, the CDR3 is TGTGCCATCAGTGAGTCGGGAAGCGGGGGCTCCTACGAGCAGTACTTC. Translated: CAISESGSGGSYEQYF.

This clone was seen a single time. The chain is built from TRBV7-9 and TRBJ1-6; D perhaps matches TRBD1 (5 bases). Trimming cost V 3 bases and J 8 bases, with 8 bases left between them. The CDR3 spans 13 residues. Germline CDR1 is SEHNR and CDR2 is FQNEAQ (reference sequence). CDR3 nucleotides: TGTGCCAGCAGCTTCAGGGAGGATTCACCCCTCCACTTT. It encodes CASSFREDSPLHF. The entire variable domain, with the rest obtained from reference TRBV7-9 and TRBJ1-6, is as follows: DTGVSQNPRHKITKRGQNVTFRCDPISEHNRLYWYRQTLGQGPEFLTYFQNEAQLEKSRLLSDRFSAERPKGSFSTLEIQRTEQGDSAMYLCASSFREDSPLHFGNGTRLTVT.

CDR3 nucleotide sequence: TGTGCCAGCAGCTTGCCCAGCGGGGGGGGAGAGACCCAGTACTTC. Residues: CASSLPSGGGETQYF. The chain is built from TRBV5-4 and TRBJ2-5; 10 bases are a match to TRBD2. The CDR3 has 15 amino acids. With 1 base clipped from V and 4 bases from J, the junction kept 4 bases outside the gene matches. Germline CDR1 is SGHNT and CDR2 is YYREEE (reference sequence).

This chain joins TRBV29-1 and TRBJ1-2, with D possibly being TRBD1 (6 bases). Germline lookup yields CDR1 SQVTM and CDR2 ANQGSEA. V was cut by 3 bases and J by 4 bases, with 12 bases left in between. This CDR3 comprises 13 residues. CDR3 residues: CSVDRQDIYGYTF. The CDR3 nucleotides read TGCAGCGTTGACCGACAGGATATCTATGGCTACACCTTC.

This CDR3 is CASSQRGSSEQYF. The CDR3, as DNA: TGCGCCAGCAGCCAAAGGGGGTCGAGCGAGCAGTACTTC. J is TRBJ2-7 and V is TRBV4-3; TRBD1 is a possible D gene (6 bases). The germline V and J ends were trimmed by 2 bases and 6 bases, with 11 bases remaining between them. CDR3 length: 13 amino acids. The germline gives CDR1 LGHNA, CDR2 YSLEER.

This chain links TRBV5-1 with TRBJ1-1; D remains ambiguous. The CDR3 loop spans 15 amino acids. CDR1 and CDR2 from the germline V gene are SGHRS and YFSETQ. Trimming stripped 0 bases from V and 3 bases from J, with 12 bases between. This CDR3 is CASSLEPGGYTEAFF. The CDR3, as DNA: TGCGCCAGCAGCTTGGAGCCCGGAGGGTACACTGAAGCTTTCTTT.

V is TRBV4-3 and J is TRBJ2-2; TRBD2 matches 8 bases. V lost 2 bases to trimming and J lost 1 base; unmatched junction nucleotides: 6. The CDR3 runs 17 residues. Germline assignment: CDR1 LGHNA and CDR2 YSLEER. CDR3 sequence (DNA): TGCGCCAGCAGCCAAAGCGGGGGACCATTGAACACCGGGGAGCTGTTTTTT. Amino acid sequence: CASSQSGGPLNTGELFF.

The chain uses TRBV6-5 and TRBJ2-4, with D possibly being TRBD2 (5 bases). CDR1 is MNHEY and CDR2 is SVGAGI in the germline V gene. V lost 2 bases and J lost 9, with 17 bases in between. The CDR3 spans 15 residues. The CDR3 here is CASSYGGPLKGIQYF. The CDR3 DNA is TGTGCCAGCAGTTACGGCGGGCCCCTCAAAGGCATTCAGTACTTC.

The chain uses TRBV11-3 and TRBJ1-4; D gene ambiguous. The ends were cut back, 9 bases at V and 2 bases at J, with 25 bases in the middle. The CDR3 consists of 18 residues. Germline values: CDR1 SGHNT, CDR2 YENEEA. As DNA, the CDR3 is TGTGCCAGTCCGCAAAAAACCGACCGGGTCGGCACTAATGAAAAACTGTTTTTT. It is translated as CASPQKTDRVGTNEKLFF.

V gene TRBV2 combines with J gene TRBJ1-6, with 7 bases fitting TRBD1. The germline V gene has CDR1 SNHLY and CDR2 FYNNEI. CDR3 length: 15 amino acids. V lost 6 bases to trimming and J lost 7 bases; unmatched junction nucleotides: 9. The CDR3 DNA sequence: TGTGCCAGCAGAGCACAGGGGATGGGAAATTCACCCCTCCACTTT. Amino acid sequence: CASRAQGMGNSPLHF. Full variable domain (remainder filled in from reference TRBV2 and TRBJ1-6): EPEVTQTPSHQVTQMGQEVILRCVPISNHLYFYWYRQILGQKVEFLVSFYNNEISEKSEIFDDQFSVERPDGSNFTLKIRSTKLEDSAMYFCASRAQGMGNSPLHFGNGTRLTVT.

This rearrangement joins TRBV2 to TRBJ2-3, with D maybe TRBD1 (6 bases). This CDR3 contains 15 residues. Germline V lookup: CDR1 SNHLY, CDR2 FYNNEI. Trimming stripped 6 bases from V and 2 bases from J, with 15 bases between. The CDR3 DNA follows: TGTGCCAGCAGGGCGAGACAGGCGACCACAGATACGCAGTATTTT. Translated: CASRARQATTDTQYF.

The V call is TRBV5-1, the J call TRBJ2-3; 10 bases line up with TRBD2. The CDR3 is 15 amino acids. CDR1 is SGHRS, CDR2 YFSETQ, per germline. With 5 bases clipped from V and 2 bases from J, the junction kept 5 bases outside the gene matches. Here the CDR3 DNA reads TGCGCCAGCAGTAGCGGGGGGAGCCTCACAGATACGCAGTATTTT. Translation: CASSSGGSLTDTQYF.